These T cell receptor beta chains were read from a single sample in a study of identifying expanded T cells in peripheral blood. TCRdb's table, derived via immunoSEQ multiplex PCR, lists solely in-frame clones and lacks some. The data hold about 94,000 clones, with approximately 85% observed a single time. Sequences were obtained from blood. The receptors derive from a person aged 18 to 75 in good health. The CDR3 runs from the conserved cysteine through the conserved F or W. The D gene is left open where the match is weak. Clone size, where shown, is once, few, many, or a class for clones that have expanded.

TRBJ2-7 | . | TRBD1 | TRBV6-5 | TGTGCCAGCAGTTACGACAGGGGTGCCCACGAGCAGTACTTC | CASSYDRGAHEQYF
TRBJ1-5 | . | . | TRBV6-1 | TGTGCCAGCAGTGCCCAGAGCGGCAATCAGCCCCAGCATTTT | CASSAQSGNQPQHF
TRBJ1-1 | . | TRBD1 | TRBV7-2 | TGTGCCAGCACCAATAGACAGGGAGCGCCCTTTGAAGCTTTCTTT | CASTNRQGAPFEAFF
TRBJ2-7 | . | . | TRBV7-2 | TGTGCCAGCAGCCCCGCGGGTTACGAGCAGTACTTC | CASSPAGYEQYF
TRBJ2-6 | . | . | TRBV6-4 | TGTGCCAGCAGCCCCGGGGTCGCTGGGGCCAACGTCCTGACTTTC | CASSPGVAGANVLTF
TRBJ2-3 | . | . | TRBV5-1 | TGCGCCAGCAGCTCCCGACTAGGCACAGATACGCAGTATTTT | CASSSRLGTDTQYF
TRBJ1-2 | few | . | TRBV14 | TGTGCCAGCAGCCCAGGACCGCTAGTCGGCTACACCTTC | CASSPGPLVGYTF
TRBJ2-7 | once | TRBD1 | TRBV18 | TGTGCCAGCTCACCGGCAGGGGGTACCTACGAGCAGTACTTC | CASSPAGGTYEQYF
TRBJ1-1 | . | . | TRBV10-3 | TGTGCCATCAGTGAGTTGGCGGTGGACAGACCCATCACTGAAGCTTTCTTT | CAISELAVDRPITEAFF
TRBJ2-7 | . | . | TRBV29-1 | TGCAGCGTTGTGGGGCCCGACTACGAGCAGTACTTC | CSVVGPDYEQYF
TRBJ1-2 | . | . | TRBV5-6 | TGTGCCAGCCATCCACGGGGGCACGGCTATGGCTACACCTTC | CASHPRGHGYGYTF
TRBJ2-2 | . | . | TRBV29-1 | TGCAGCTCAGGGGCTGGCACCGGGGAGCTGTTTTTT | CSSGAGTGELFF
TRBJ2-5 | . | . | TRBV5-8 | TGTGCCAGCAGCTTGCTCGGGGGACAAGAGACCCAGTACTTC | CASSLLGGQETQYF
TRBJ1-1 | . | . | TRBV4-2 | TGTGCCAGCAGCTCCTCCCCCGCAGTATCCGTGAACACTGAAGCTTTCTTT | CASSSSPAVSVNTEAFF
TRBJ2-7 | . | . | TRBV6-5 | TGTGCCACCTCGAAAGACCTACACTACGAGCAGTACTTC | CATSKDLHYEQYF
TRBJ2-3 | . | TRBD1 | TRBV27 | TGTGCCAGCAGCAAGTATTACAGGGGGCGCTTAACAGATACGCAGTATTTT | CASSKYYRGRLTDTQYF
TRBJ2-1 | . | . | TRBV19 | TGTGCCAGTAGTATAGATCGGAATGAGCAGTTCTTC | CASSIDRNEQFF
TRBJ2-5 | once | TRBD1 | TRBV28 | TGTGCCAGCAGGGCCCGGGACAGGGGGCCCCAAGAGACCCAGTACTTC | CASRARDRGPQETQYF
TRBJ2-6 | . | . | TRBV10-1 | TGCGCCAGCTTACCGGAGGGCATCTCCGGGGCCAACGTCCTGACTTTC | CASLPEGISGANVLTF
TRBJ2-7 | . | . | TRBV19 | TGTGCCAGTAGTATCAGTCTGAGCTCCTACGAGCAGTACTTC | CASSISLSSYEQYF
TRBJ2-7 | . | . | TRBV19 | TGTGCCAGTGCCAAAACAGGGACTAACTCCTACGAGCAGTACTTC | CASAKTGTNSYEQYF
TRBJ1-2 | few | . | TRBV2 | TGTGCCAGCAGGCTGGACGGCAAGTCCGTATATGGCTACACCTTC | CASRLDGKSVYGYTF
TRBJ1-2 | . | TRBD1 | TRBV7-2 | TGTGCCAGCAGTTCTCGACCTACAGGGGCGTCAGGCTACACCTTC | CASSSRPTGASGYTF
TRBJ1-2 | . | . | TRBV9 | TGTGCCAGCAGCCCCCAAGGGGAGGGAAGCGGCTACACCTTC | CASSPQGEGSGYTF
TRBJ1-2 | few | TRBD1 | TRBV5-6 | TGTGCCAGCAGCCCCCAGGGGGGTAACGTGGGCTATGGCTACACCTTC | CASSPQGGNVGYGYTF
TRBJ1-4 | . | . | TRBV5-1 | TGCGCCAGCAGCTTGTGGACCGGGTCTAATGAAAAACTGTTTTTT | CASSLWTGSNEKLFF
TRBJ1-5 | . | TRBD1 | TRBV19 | TGTGCCAGTAGTATGGGACAGAATCATCAGCCCCAGCATTTT | CASSMGQNHQPQHF
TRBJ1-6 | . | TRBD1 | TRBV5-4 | TGTGCCAGCAGCACCGGACAGGGTGTTAATTCACCCCTCCACTTT | CASSTGQGVNSPLHF
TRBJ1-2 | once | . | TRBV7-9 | TGTGCCAGCAGCGCCGACGTCCTAAACTATGGCTACACCTTC | CASSADVLNYGYTF
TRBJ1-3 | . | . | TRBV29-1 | TGCAGCGTTGGGAAGGGAACTGGAAACACCATATATTTT | CSVGKGTGNTIYF
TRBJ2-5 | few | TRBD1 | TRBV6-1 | TGTGCCAGCAGCCGACAGGGGCTGGACCAAGAGACCCAGTACTTC | CASSRQGLDQETQYF
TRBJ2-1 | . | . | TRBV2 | TGTGCCAGCAGTGAATTACGGACAGTCAATGAGCAGTTCTTC | CASSELRTVNEQFF
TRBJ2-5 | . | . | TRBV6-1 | TGTGCCAGCAGTGAGGCCTGGCGAGAGACCCAGTACTTC | CASSEAWRETQYF
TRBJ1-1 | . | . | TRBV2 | TGTGCCAGCAGTGAGTGGGGAGATAGAACTGAAGCTTTCTTT | CASSEWGDRTEAFF
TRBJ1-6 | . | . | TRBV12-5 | TGTGCTAGTGGTTTGGCCAGCGCGGTGGATAATTCACCCCTCCACTTT | CASGLASAVDNSPLHF
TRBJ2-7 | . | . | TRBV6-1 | TGTGCCAGCTGGCGGATCTTCTCCTACGAGCAGTACTTC | CASWRIFSYEQYF
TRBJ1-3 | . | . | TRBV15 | TGTGCCACCAGCAGAGAAAAAAGGCCTACTGGAAACACCATATATTTT | CATSREKRPTGNTIYF